Shown below are 11 T cell receptor beta chains from a single sample sequenced in a study of blood T cell repertoires in COVID-19. Assay: immunoSEQ multiplex PCR; the TCRdb copy retains only in-frame clones and omits some. The sample holds fewer than 300,000 clones, over 75% seen once. Sequencing was done on a sample of PBMCs or T cells enriched from blood (not recorded which). The source is a woman under 40 who had recovered from COVID-19.

This clone was counted a few times. The chain links TRBV7-9 to TRBJ2-7, with TRBD1 identical over 7 bases. V dropped 5 bases and J dropped 3; count of bases not matched to a gene: 13. This CDR3 contains 16 residues. Germline CDR1 is SEHNR and CDR2 is FQNEAQ (reference sequence). CDR3 sequence: CASSRGGQSQIYEQYF. For the CDR3, the DNA is TGTGCCAGCAGCCGAGGGGGACAGTCGCAAATCTACGAGCAGTACTTC.

This clone was seen more than once but under ten times. The chain uses TRBV7-2 and TRBJ2-7; TRBD1 matches 10 bases. The CDR3 length is 18 residues. V lost 1 base, J lost 3 bases, and 12 bases stayed unmatched. Germline CDR1 reads SGHTA; CDR2 reads FQGNSA. CDR3 bases: TGTGCCAGCAGCTTAGGCCGTTGGCGGACAGGGGGACACTACGAGCAGTACTTC. It yields the protein CASSLGRWRTGGHYEQYF.

This clone showed up just once. The chain carries TRBV11-2 and TRBJ2-5; 9 positions match TRBD2. Germline values: CDR1 SGHAT, CDR2 FQNNGV. The V and J ends lost 0 bases and 3 bases, in that order; junction bases with no gene match: 14. CDR3 length: 19 amino acids. As DNA, the CDR3 is TGTGCCAGCAGCTTAGATCAGGAGCGGTGCGGGGGGGGGAAAGAGACCCAGTACTTC. It translates to CASSLDQERCGGGKETQYF.

This chain uses TRBV12-3 or TRBV12-4 with TRBJ1-2; weak D call: TRBD1 (6 bases). This CDR3 contains 12 residues. V lost 5 bases to trimming and J lost 6 bases, with 10 bases between them. In DNA, the CDR3 is TGTGCCAGCAGTCCACAGGGAGATGGCTACACCTTC. Protein sequence: CASSPQGDGYTF.

The V gene is TRBV5-1, the J gene TRBJ2-7; unclear D gene. Looked up from germline, CDR1 is SGHRS and CDR2 is YFSETQ. V was cut by 0 bases and J by 3 bases, with 10 bases left in between. The CDR3 runs 14 residues. The CDR3 region is CASSLERSFYEQYF. The CDR3 DNA follows: TGCGCCAGCAGCTTGGAGCGCAGCTTCTACGAGCAGTACTTC.

V and J are TRBV19 and TRBJ2-1, with D tentatively TRBD1 (6 bases). This CDR3 has 14 amino acids. The V gene's germline CDR1 is LNHDA and CDR2 SQIVND (reference sequence). V was trimmed by 3 bases and J by 4 bases, leaving 10 bases between them. CDR3 protein: CASSMQGFYNEQFF. CDR3 DNA: TGTGCCAGTAGTATGCAGGGGTTTTACAATGAGCAGTTCTTC. The full variable domain, in which reference TRBV19 and TRBJ2-1 provide the parts outside the CDR3, is DGGITQSPKYLFRKEGQNVTLSCEQNLNHDAMYWYRQDPGQGLRLIYYSQIVNDFQKGDIAEGYSVSREKKESFPLTVTSAQKNPTAFYLCASSMQGFYNEQFFGPGTRLTVL.

J is TRBJ1-1 and V is TRBV28, with D uncertain. V was shortened by 3 bases and J by 8 bases, with 13 bases between the two germline ends. CDR1 MDHEN and CDR2 SYDVKM come from the germline V gene. The length of the CDR3 is 13 residues. The CDR3, as DNA: TGTGCCAGCAGTTTTAGCCCCGGTCCCGAAGCTTTCTTT. Residues: CASSFSPGPEAFF.

The V gene is TRBV28, the J gene TRBJ2-7; D not resolved. The ends were cut back, 3 bases at V and 4 bases at J, with 7 bases in the middle. The germline gives CDR1 MDHEN, CDR2 SYDVKM. The CDR3 spans 12 residues. CDR3 region: CASSFPSYEQYF. CDR3 sequence (DNA): TGTGCCAGCAGTTTCCCCAGTTACGAGCAGTACTTC.

A few counts support this clone. The CDR3 DNA sequence: TGTGCCAGCAGTCCGGGGACAGCGCCCTACGAGCAGTACTTC. This sequence encodes CASSPGTAPYEQYF. The chain recombines TRBV3-1 (or the pseudogene TRBV3-2) with TRBJ2-7, with TRBD1 matching 7 bases. Germline-derived CDR1 and CDR2 are LGHDT and YNNKEL (reference sequence). The CDR3 is 14 residues long. Unmatched junction bases numbered 7, after V lost 6 bases and J lost 2 bases.

The chain carries TRBV28 and TRBJ2-2, with TRBD1 as a possible D gene (6 bases). Trimming took off 7 bases at V and 9 bases at J, with 15 bases between the two ends. The CDR3 sequence is 13 residues long. The V gene's germline CDR1 is MDHEN and CDR2 SYDVKM. The CDR3 DNA reads as TGTGCCAGCAACACGGGTGGGGGCCGGGAGCTGTTTTTT. This codes for CASNTGGGRELFF.

V usage is TRBV24-1 and J usage is TRBJ2-5; 12 positions match TRBD1. In germline, CDR1 is KGHDR, CDR2 SFDVKD. The CDR3 runs 16 residues. J was trimmed by 5 bases and V by 2 bases; bases with no gene match: 5. CDR3 loop: CATSDSGTGGIETQYF. The CDR3 coding sequence is TGTGCCACCAGTGATTCCGGGACAGGGGGCATCGAGACCCAGTACTTC.